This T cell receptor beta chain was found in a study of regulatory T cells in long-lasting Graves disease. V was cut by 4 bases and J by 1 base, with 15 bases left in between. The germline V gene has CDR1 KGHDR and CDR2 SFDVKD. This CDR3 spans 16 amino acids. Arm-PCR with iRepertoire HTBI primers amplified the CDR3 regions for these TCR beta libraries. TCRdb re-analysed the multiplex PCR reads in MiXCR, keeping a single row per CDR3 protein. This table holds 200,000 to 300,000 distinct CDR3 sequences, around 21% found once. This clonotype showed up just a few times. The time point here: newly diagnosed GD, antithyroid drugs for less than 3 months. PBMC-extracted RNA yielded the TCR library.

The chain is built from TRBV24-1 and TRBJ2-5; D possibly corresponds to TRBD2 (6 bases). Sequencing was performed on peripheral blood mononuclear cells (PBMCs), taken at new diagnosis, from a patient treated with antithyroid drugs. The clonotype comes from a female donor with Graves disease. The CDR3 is CATSEPAGTRQETQYF. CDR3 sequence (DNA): TGTGCCACCAGTGAGCCCGCGGGGACCCGCCAAGAGACCCAGTACTTC.